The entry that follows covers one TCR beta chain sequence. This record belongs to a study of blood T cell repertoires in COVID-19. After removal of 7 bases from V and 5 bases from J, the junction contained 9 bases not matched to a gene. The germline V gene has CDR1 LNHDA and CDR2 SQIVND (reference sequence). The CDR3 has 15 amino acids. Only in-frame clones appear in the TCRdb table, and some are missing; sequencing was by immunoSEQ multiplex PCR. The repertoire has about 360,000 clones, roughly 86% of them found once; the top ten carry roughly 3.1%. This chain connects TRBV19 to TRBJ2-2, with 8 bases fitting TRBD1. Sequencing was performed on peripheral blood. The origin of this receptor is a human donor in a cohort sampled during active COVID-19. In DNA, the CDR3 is TGTGCCAGTAATAAAAGGAACAGGGGGACCGGGGAGCTGTTTTTT. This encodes CASNKRNRGTGELFF. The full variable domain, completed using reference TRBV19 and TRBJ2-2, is DGGITQSPKYLFRKEGQNVTLSCEQNLNHDAMYWYRQDPGQGLRLIYYSQIVNDFQKGDIAEGYSVSREKKESFPLTVTSAQKNPTAFYLCASNKRNRGTGELFFGEGSRLTVL.